Below, 4 T cell receptor beta chains from the same sample are listed, as sequenced in a study of blood T cell repertoires in COVID-19. The data were produced by immunoSEQ multiplex PCR, yet TCRdb's version contains in-frame clones alone and is incomplete. The sample has a few hundred thousand clones; approximately 91% are singletons. The sequenced material came from PBMCs or T cells enriched from blood (not recorded which). The receptors were sampled from a woman aged 40 to 49 who had been exposed to COVID-19.

The J gene is TRBJ2-5, the V gene TRBV7-3, with D possibly matching TRBD1 (5 bases). The CDR3 is made up of 13 amino acids. Germline lookup yields CDR1 SGHTA and CDR2 FQGTGA. V shed 2 bases and J shed 3 bases, with 7 bases lying between them. In nucleotides, the CDR3 is TGTGCCAGCAGCTTAGCCAGGGAAGAGACCCAGTACTTC. Its translation is CASSLAREETQYF.

V is TRBV4-3 and J is TRBJ1-1; D is undetermined. This CDR3 has 15 amino acids. V lost 1 base and J lost 1, with 10 bases in between. In germline, CDR1 is LGHNA, CDR2 YSLEER. In DNA, the CDR3 is TGCGCCAGCAGCCAAGTTGGAGACGGGAACACTGAAGCTTTCTTT. It encodes CASSQVGDGNTEAFF.

This clone occurred once. The chain combines TRBV7-3 with TRBJ2-7, with 13 bases lining up with TRBD2. Per the germline V gene, CDR1 is SGHTA and CDR2 is FQGTGA. The CDR3 runs to 15 residues. V lost 4 bases and J lost 3; bases outside the gene matches: 3. The DNA of the CDR3 is TGTGCCAGCAGCTCCGGGACTAGCGGGATCTACGAGCAGTACTTC. Translation: CASSSGTSGIYEQYF.

V gene TRBV7-8 combines with J gene TRBJ1-1; TRBD1 matches 8 bases. CDR3 size: 16 residues. The V gene's germline CDR1 is SGHVS and CDR2 FQNEAQ. The V gene end was trimmed by 5 bases and the J gene end by 1 base; junction bases not matched to a gene: 9. The CDR3 bases are TGTGCCAGCAGCCTCGGACAGGGAAGGAGGAACACTGAAGCTTTCTTT. Its protein is CASSLGQGRRNTEAFF.